This T cell receptor (beta chain) was sequenced during a study of vaccination and CD4 T cells after COVID-19. Study details: Post-vaccine sample collection happened at a median of about 10 weeks after dose two, ranging 14 to 241. General study points: In median terms, SARS-CoV-2-reactive clonotypes went from roughly 21 to 40, a nonsignificant rise. Reactive clone data from convalescent patients indicated a median of about 88% appearing only post-vaccination.

Described treatment: roughly nine-day PBMC culture with coronavirus spike peptide pools or control peptides (ViraFEST assay). Worth noting for this clonotype: Its target is not known.

Scientists ran DNA taken from cultured CD4+ T cells through the Oncomine TCR Beta short-read assay for sequencing. TCRdb fed the PCR reads into MiXCR, producing one record per CDR3 protein. The data show 13,000 to 15,000 distinct CDR3 sequences, 27% seen once. Germline CDR1 and CDR2: SGHKS and YYEKEE (reference sequence). V was pared by 4 bases and J by 0 bases, with 3 bases of the junction left unmatched. The CDR3 runs to 14 residues. The chain joins TRBV5-5 to TRBJ1-1; TRBD1 aligns across 7 bases. The sample was CD4+ T cells from blood, cultured in vitro. The sequence came from a human donor who had recovered from COVID-19. The CDR3 is CASSRQGLNTEAFF. Here the CDR3 DNA reads TGTGCCAGCAGCCGACAGGGCCTGAACACTGAAGCTTTCTTT. The whole variable domain, filled in from reference TRBV5-5 and TRBJ1-1, reads DAGVTQSPTHLIKTRGQQVTLRCSPISGHKSVSWYQQVLGQGPQFIFQYYEKEERGRGNFPDRFSARQFPNYSSELNVNALLLGDSALYLCASSRQGLNTEAFFGQGTRLTVV.